Shown below are 16 T cell receptor beta chains from a single sample sequenced in a study of blood T cell repertoires in COVID-19. Clones were read by immunoSEQ multiplex PCR, and TCRdb kept only the in-frame ones, dropping some. The sample has approximately 90,000 clones, roughly nine tenths seen once. Sequenced: peripheral blood. These receptors originate from a man aged 60 to 75 with acute or convalescent COVID-19.

This sequence joins TRBV2 and TRBJ2-7; the D gene is possibly TRBD1 (7 bases). V was shortened by 7 bases and J by 6 bases, with 19 bases between the two germline ends. Germline CDR1 is SNHLY and CDR2 is FYNNEI. The CDR3 totals 14 residues. CDR3 sequence (DNA): TGTGCCAGCAAGTCACAGGGGACTTCTTCCGAGCAGTACGTC. Its protein product is CASKSQGTSSEQYV.

Comment on this clone: An end of the junction does not agree with germline; a read error may underlie this. The CDR3 DNA is TGTGCCAGCAGTTACTCTGGGACAGGGAACTCTGGCTACACCTTC. Protein: CASSYSGTGNSGYTF. This chain connects TRBV6-5 to TRBJ1-2, with 9 bases aligning to TRBD1. The germline gives CDR1 MNHEY, CDR2 SVGAGI. CDR3 length equals 15 residues.

A single count supports this clone. CDR3 amino acids: CAWSVGQSEKLFF. The CDR3 bases are TGTGCCTGGAGTGTCGGACAGAGCGAAAAACTGTTTTTT. The chain combines TRBV30 with TRBJ1-4, with a weak D call TRBD1 (6 bases). The CDR3 covers 13 residues. Trimming shortened V by 0 bases and J by 8 bases, and 10 bases separated the two germline ends. CDR1 is GTSNPN, CDR2 SVGIG, per germline (reference sequence).

The genes are TRBV7-8 and TRBJ1-1; a weak D match, TRBD1 (6 bases). The CDR3 has 14 residues. In germline, CDR1 is SGHVS, CDR2 FQNEAQ. V was trimmed by 3 bases and J by 0 bases, leaving 8 bases between them. The CDR3: CASSLGHLNTEAFF. CDR3 DNA: TGTGCCAGCAGCTTGGGACACCTGAACACTGAAGCTTTCTTT. Complete variable domain (other parts from reference TRBV7-8 and TRBJ1-1): GAGVSQSPRYKVAKRGQDVALRCDPISGHVSLFWYQQALGQGPEFLTYFQNEAQLDKSGLPSDRFFAERPEGSVSTLKIQRTQQEDSAVYLCASSLGHLNTEAFFGQGTRLTVV.

The rearrangement uses TRBV2 and TRBJ1-1; D is perhaps TRBD1 (5 bases). The V end was cut by 6 bases, the J end by 1 base, with 9 bases between. The CDR3 covers 13 residues. Germline CDR1 and CDR2: SNHLY and FYNNEI. CDR3 sequence reads: CASRQGENTEAFF. The CDR3 DNA is TGTGCCAGCAGGCAGGGTGAGAACACTGAAGCTTTCTTT.

The chain employs TRBV6-1 and TRBJ1-5, with a weak D call TRBD1 (5 bases). V was shortened by 1 base and J by 4 bases, with 8 bases between the two germline ends. This CDR3 is built from 14 residues. Germline V gene sequence: CDR1 MNHNS, CDR2 SASEGT. The CDR3 reads CASSEGQRNQPQHF. As DNA, the CDR3 is TGTGCCAGCAGTGAAGGACAGAGGAATCAGCCCCAGCATTTT.

This clone appeared once. The chain uses TRBV2 and TRBJ2-3, with 9 bases matching TRBD2. The CDR3 is 16 amino acids. CDR1 SNHLY and CDR2 FYNNEI come from the germline V gene. Trimming took 6 bases from V and 2 from J; bases not matched to a gene: 9. The DNA of the CDR3 is TGTGCCAGCAGGAGTAGCGGGGGTTTATACACAGATACGCAGTATTTT. Protein sequence: CASRSSGGLYTDTQYF.

The genes are TRBV18 and TRBJ1-1, with D maybe TRBD1 (6 bases). From germline, CDR1 is KGHSH and CDR2 LQKENI. The V gene lost 11 bases and the J gene lost 3 bases, with 10 bases spanning the gap. The CDR3 has 11 amino acids. In DNA, the CDR3 is TGTGCCTCCCCAGGGGACACTGAAGCTTTCTTT. Translated: CASPGDTEAFF.

The chain employs TRBV18 and TRBJ1-5; 7 positions agree with TRBD1. The CDR3 loop spans 15 amino acids. Germline values: CDR1 KGHSH, CDR2 LQKENI. V shed 6 bases, J shed 4 bases, and the junction held 9 bases outside the gene matches. CDR3 region: CASSILRDSNQPQHF. Written as DNA, the CDR3 is TGTGCCAGCTCCATCCTCCGGGACAGTAATCAGCCCCAGCATTTT.

The V gene is TRBV7-9, the J gene TRBJ1-2; D might be TRBD1 (5 bases). Trimming took 2 bases from V and 7 from J, leaving 17 bases between them. The CDR3 is 15 residues long. Looked up from germline, CDR1 is SEHNR and CDR2 is FQNEAQ (reference sequence). CDR3 bases: TGTGCCAGCAGCTTATCCTCAGGGAATTCGGCTGGCTACACCTTC. Its translation is CASSLSSGNSAGYTF.

J is TRBJ1-1 and V is TRBV4-1, with D tentatively TRBD1 (5 bases). V was pared by 7 bases and J by 3 bases, with 12 bases between. Germline CDR1 is MGHRA and CDR2 is YSYEKL. The CDR3 is 13 residues long. CDR3 DNA: TGCGCCAGCACCCTGGGGGGTGACACTGAAGCTTTCTTT. Protein sequence: CASTLGGDTEAFF.

The chain uses TRBV7-2 and TRBJ1-3, with 11 bases lining up with TRBD1. Germline assignment: CDR1 SGHTA and CDR2 FQGNSA. Unmatched junction bases numbered 1, after V lost 3 bases and J lost 3 bases. The CDR3 covers 15 residues. The CDR3 loop reads CASSFGTGGGNTIYF. For the CDR3, the DNA is TGTGCCAGCAGCTTCGGGACAGGGGGTGGAAACACCATATATTTT. Full variable domain (outside the CDR3, taken from reference TRBV7-2 and TRBJ1-3): GAGVSQSPSNKVTEKGKDVELRCDPISGHTALYWYRQSLGQGLEFLIYFQGNSAPDKSGLPSDRFSAERTGGSVSTLTIQRTQQEDSAVYLCASSFGTGGGNTIYFGEGSWLTVV.

The chain carries TRBV18 and TRBJ1-4, with TRBD1 identical over 8 bases. Trimming at V came to 3 bases and at J to 0 bases, leaving 3 bases not matched to a gene. The CDR3 totals 16 residues. Germline assignment: CDR1 KGHSH and CDR2 LQKENI. The CDR3 spells CASSPGQAATNEKLFF. Written as DNA, the CDR3 is TGTGCCAGCTCACCGGGACAGGCCGCAACTAATGAAAAACTGTTTTTT.

This chain links TRBV29-1 with TRBJ2-1; D remains ambiguous. The germline V and J ends were trimmed by 4 bases and 8 bases, with 12 bases remaining between them. Looked up from germline, CDR1 is SQVTM and CDR2 is ANQGSEA. This CDR3 comprises 12 residues. The CDR3 coding sequence is TGCAGCGTTGGTAGAGGAACCGATGAGCAGTTCTTC. It codes for CSVGRGTDEQFF.

V is TRBV10-3 and J is TRBJ1-2; no clear D. There are 13 residues in the CDR3. V was trimmed by 0 bases and J by 2 bases, leaving 4 bases between them. The germline V gene has CDR1 ENHRY and CDR2 SYGVKD. The CDR3 loop reads CAISESSNYGYTF. CDR3 coding DNA: TGTGCCATCAGTGAGTCTTCAAACTATGGCTACACCTTC.

This clone has only one observation. The chain recombines TRBV5-1 with TRBJ2-2, with 11 nucleotides matching TRBD1. V gave up 2 bases and J gave up 6 bases; unmatched junction bases: 6. Per the germline V gene, CDR1 is SGHRS and CDR2 is YFSETQ. This CDR3 comprises 16 residues. The CDR3 DNA is TGCGCCAGCAGCTTAGGACAGGGGGCAATCGCCGGGGAGCTGTTTTTT. It is translated as CASSLGQGAIAGELFF.